These 16 T cell receptor beta chains were sequenced from one sample in a study of somatic mutations in cytotoxic T cells in rheumatoid arthritis. Libraries were prepared by immunoSEQ multiplex PCR; TCRdb keeps only in-frame clonotypes and omits some of them. Among some 25,000 clones, 82% were seen once, and the ten largest hold roughly 4.9%. The sequencing input was CD8+ T cells sorted from blood. These receptors came from a man aged 50-59 years in good health.

V gene TRBV7-9 combines with J gene TRBJ2-5, with D uncertain. CDR3 length: 16 residues. Trimming took off 1 base at V and 2 bases at J, with 14 bases between the two ends. Germline V gene data show CDR1 as SEHNR and CDR2 as FQNEAQ (reference sequence). In DNA form, the CDR3 reads TGTGCCAGCAGCTTAGGTCAGACATTTCCTCAAGAGACCCAGTACTTC. This translates into CASSLGQTFPQETQYF.

The chain links TRBV13 to TRBJ2-1; D is possibly TRBD1 or TRBD2 (6 bases each). Germline assignment: CDR1 PRHDT and CDR2 FYEKMQ (reference sequence). Trimming took 3 bases from V and 6 from J, leaving 15 bases between them. The CDR3 contains 15 residues. CDR3 region: CASSLTGGLGNEQFF. The CDR3 DNA is TGTGCCAGCAGCTTGACCGGGGGCTTGGGCAATGAGCAGTTCTTC.

V and J are TRBV21-1 and TRBJ2-5; the listed D gene, TRBD1, was not tested against the DNA. TRBV21-1 is reported as a pseudogene. The CDR3 runs to 16 residues. CDR3 DNA: TGTGCCAGCAGCAAAGGGCCAGGAAAGATCTGGGAGACCCAGTACTTC. Its translation is CASSKGPGKIWETQYF.

A remark on this clone: One junction end does not reproduce the germline sequence, and a read error may be involved. V and J are TRBV30 and TRBJ1-2, with D perhaps matching TRBD1 (5 bases). The germline V gene encodes CDR1 GTSNPN and CDR2 SVGIG (reference sequence). This CDR3 comprises 11 residues. The CDR3 nucleotides are TGTGCCTGGGGGGGTGCGGATCCACAGCACTTC. Translation gives CAWGGADPQHF. Filled out from reference TRBV30 and TRBJ1-2, the complete variable domain reads SQTIHQWPATLVQPVGSPLSLECTVEGTSNPNLYWYRQAAGRGLQLLFYSVGIGQISSEVPQNLSASRPQDRQFILSSKKLLLSDSGFYLCAWGGADPQHFGSGTRLTVV.

V gene TRBV6-1 combines with J gene TRBJ2-1; D is uncertain. Trimming took 2 bases from V and 5 from J, leaving 7 bases between them. The CDR3 loop spans 13 amino acids. The V gene's germline CDR1 is MNHNS and CDR2 SASEGT. CDR3: CASSEYKNNEQFF. The CDR3 nucleotides read TGTGCCAGCAGTGAATATAAGAACAATGAGCAGTTCTTC.

The rearrangement links TRBV9 to TRBJ1-2; 8 positions agree with TRBD1. This CDR3 has 15 residues. Germline V lookup: CDR1 SGDLS, CDR2 YYNGEE. Trimming removed 2 bases from V and 2 bases from J; junction bases left unmatched: 5. The CDR3 here is CASSVQGAGNYGYTF. CDR3 sequence (DNA): TGTGCCAGCAGCGTGCAGGGGGCGGGCAACTATGGCTACACCTTC.

The sample holds one count of this clone. CDR3 DNA: TGTGCCAGCGGGGAAAGGGGGCAACACACTGAAGCTTTCTTT. Protein: CASGERGQHTEAFF. The rearrangement links TRBV2 to TRBJ1-1; 7 bases align to TRBD1. CDR1 SNHLY and CDR2 FYNNEI come from the germline V gene. V lost 8 bases, J lost 3 bases, and 9 bases stayed unmatched. The length of the CDR3 is 14 residues.

The genes are TRBV6-6 and TRBJ1-5; no clear D gene. The CDR3 spans 15 residues. The ends were cut back, 5 bases at V and 1 base at J, with 12 bases in the middle. Germline V lookup: CDR1 MNHNY, CDR2 SVGAGI (reference sequence). The CDR3: CASSLDGASNQPQHF. The CDR3 bases are TGTGCCAGCAGTCTTGATGGAGCGAGCAATCAGCCCCAGCATTTT.

Only one count was recorded for this clone. The rearrangement uses TRBV7-9 and TRBJ2-2; D is ambiguous. V lost 3 bases and J lost 8, with 10 bases in between. The CDR3 sequence is 13 residues long. Germline V CDR1 and CDR2: SEHNR, FQNEAQ (reference sequence). CDR3 DNA: TGTGCCAGCAGCTTCGCGGTGGTGGGGGAGCTGTTTTTT. It yields the protein CASSFAVVGELFF. The whole variable domain, remainder taken from reference TRBV7-9 and TRBJ2-2, is DTGVSQNPRHKITKRGQNVTFRCDPISEHNRLYWYRQTLGQGPEFLTYFQNEAQLEKSRLLSDRFSAERPKGSFSTLEIQRTEQGDSAMYLCASSFAVVGELFFGEGSRLTVL.

The chain recombines TRBV13 with TRBJ1-2; D is unclear. The V and J ends lost 0 bases and 7 bases respectively, with 9 bases between them. Germline V gene lookup returns CDR1 PRHDT and CDR2 FYEKMQ (reference sequence). The CDR3 consists of 13 residues. The CDR3 spells CASSLGRSGGYTF. DNA of the CDR3: TGTGCCAGCAGCTTAGGCCGCTCGGGTGGCTACACCTTC. Full variable domain (remainder filled in from reference TRBV13 and TRBJ1-2): AAGVIQSPRHLIKEKRETATLKCYPIPRHDTVYWYQQGPGQDPQFLISFYEKMQSDKGSIPDRFSAQQFSDYHSELNMSSLELGDSALYFCASSLGRSGGYTFGSGTRLTVV.

The rearrangement uses TRBV6-1 and TRBJ2-2; no clear D gene. Trimming left V 8 bases short and J 6 bases short, with 4 bases between. This CDR3 spans 10 amino acids. Per germline, CDR1 MNHNS and CDR2 SASEGT. The CDR3 DNA sequence: TGTGCCAGCTATGCCGGGGAGCTGTTTTTT. This codes for CASYAGELFF.

The gene calls are TRBV11-3 and TRBJ2-1; D ambiguous. Germline V gives CDR1 SGHNT, CDR2 YENEEA. This CDR3 has 13 residues. Trimming shortened V by 0 bases and J by 5 bases, and 5 bases separated the two germline ends. CDR3 protein: CASSLEHNNEQFF. The CDR3 DNA sequence: TGTGCCAGCAGCTTAGAGCACAACAATGAGCAGTTCTTC.

This chain uses TRBV10-3 with TRBJ1-5, with a possible D match to TRBD1 (5 bases). The germline V and J ends were trimmed by 6 bases and 5 bases, with 17 bases remaining between them. CDR1 and CDR2 (germline): ENHRY, SYGVKD. This CDR3 contains 15 residues. For the CDR3, the DNA is TGTGCCATCAGGCCGGGGCCGGAGGTGGATCAGCCCCAGCATTTT. Its translation is CAIRPGPEVDQPQHF.

This clone occurred a few times. The chain joins TRBV2 to TRBJ2-7, with D maybe TRBD2 (6 bases). V was trimmed by 5 bases and J by 2 bases, leaving 13 bases between them. This CDR3 region has 14 residues. Germline lookup yields CDR1 SNHLY and CDR2 FYNNEI. The CDR3 loop is CASSRDSSTYEQYF. The CDR3 coding sequence is TGTGCCAGCAGTCGGGACTCAAGTACCTACGAGCAGTACTTC.

The chain couples TRBV9 to TRBJ1-1, with D hard to call. Germline CDR1 and CDR2: SGDLS and YYNGEE. CDR3 length: 14 residues. V was clipped by 0 bases and J by 1 base, with 7 bases between them. The CDR3 nucleotides read TGTGCCAGCAGCGTAGACAAGGGGAACACTGAAGCTTTCTTT. Protein product: CASSVDKGNTEAFF.

This clone was detected only once. This sequence joins TRBV4-1 and TRBJ2-5, with D possibly matching TRBD1 (5 bases). Gene TRBJ2-7 matches the end of the DNA better, so the J call may be wrong. Germline CDR1 is MGHRA and CDR2 is YSYEKL. CDR3 size: 12 residues. CDR3 region: CASSRGTYEQYF. The CDR3 DNA reads TGCGCCAGCAGCCGGGGCACCTACGAGCAGTACTTC.